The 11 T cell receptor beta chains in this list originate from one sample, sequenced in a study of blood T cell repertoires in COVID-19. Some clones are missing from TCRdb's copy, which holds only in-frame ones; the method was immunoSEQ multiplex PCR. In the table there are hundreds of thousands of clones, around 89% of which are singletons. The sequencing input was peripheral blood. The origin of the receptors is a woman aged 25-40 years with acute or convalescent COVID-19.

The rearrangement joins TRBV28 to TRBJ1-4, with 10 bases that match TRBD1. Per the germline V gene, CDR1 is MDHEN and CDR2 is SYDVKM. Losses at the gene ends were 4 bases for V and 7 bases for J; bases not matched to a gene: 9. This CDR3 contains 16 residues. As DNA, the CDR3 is TGTGCCAGCAGTTCTCTAAGGGACAGGGGTCCTGAAAAACTGTTTTTT. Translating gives CASSSLRDRGPEKLFF.

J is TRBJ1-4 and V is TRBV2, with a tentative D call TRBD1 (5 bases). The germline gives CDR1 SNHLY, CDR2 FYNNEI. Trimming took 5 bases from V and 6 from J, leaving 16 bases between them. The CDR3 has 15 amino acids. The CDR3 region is CASSPQGGPYEKLFF. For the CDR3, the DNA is TGTGCCAGCAGTCCGCAGGGAGGCCCGTATGAAAAACTGTTTTTT.

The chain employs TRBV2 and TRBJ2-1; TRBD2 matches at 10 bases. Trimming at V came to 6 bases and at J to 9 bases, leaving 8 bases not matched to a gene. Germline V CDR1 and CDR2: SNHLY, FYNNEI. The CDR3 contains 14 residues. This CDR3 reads CASSARTSGGEQFF. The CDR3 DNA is TGTGCCAGCAGCGCGAGGACTAGCGGAGGTGAGCAGTTCTTC.

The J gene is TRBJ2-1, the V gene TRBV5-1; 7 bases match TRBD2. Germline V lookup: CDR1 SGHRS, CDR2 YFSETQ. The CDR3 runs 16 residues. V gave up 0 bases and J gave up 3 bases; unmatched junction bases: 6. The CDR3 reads CASSLGHRDYYNEQFF. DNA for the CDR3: TGCGCCAGCAGCTTGGGCCATAGGGACTACTACAATGAGCAGTTCTTC.

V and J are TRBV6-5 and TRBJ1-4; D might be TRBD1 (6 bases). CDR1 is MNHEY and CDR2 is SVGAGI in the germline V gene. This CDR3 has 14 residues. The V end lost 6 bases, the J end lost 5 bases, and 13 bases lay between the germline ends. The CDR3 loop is CASRTGRQNEKLFF. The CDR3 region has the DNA TGTGCCAGCAGGACAGGCAGACAAAATGAAAAACTGTTTTTT.

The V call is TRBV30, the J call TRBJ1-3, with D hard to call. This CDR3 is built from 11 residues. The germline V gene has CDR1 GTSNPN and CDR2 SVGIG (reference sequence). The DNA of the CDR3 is TGTGCTGGTGACTCCTCTGACACCATATATTTT. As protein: CAGDSSDTIYF. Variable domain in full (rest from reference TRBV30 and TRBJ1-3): SQTIHQWPATLVQPVGSPLSLECTVEGTSNPNLYWYRQAAGRGLQLLFYSVGIGQISSEVPQNLSASRPQDRQFILSSKKLLLSDSGFYLCAGDSSDTIYFGEGSWLTVV.

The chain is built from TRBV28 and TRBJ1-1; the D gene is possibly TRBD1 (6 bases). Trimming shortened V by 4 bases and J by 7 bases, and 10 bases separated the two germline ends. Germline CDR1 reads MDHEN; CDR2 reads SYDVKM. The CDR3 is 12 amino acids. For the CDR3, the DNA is TGTGCCAGCAGTTCAGGACAGTTTGAAGCTTTCTTT. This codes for CASSSGQFEAFF.

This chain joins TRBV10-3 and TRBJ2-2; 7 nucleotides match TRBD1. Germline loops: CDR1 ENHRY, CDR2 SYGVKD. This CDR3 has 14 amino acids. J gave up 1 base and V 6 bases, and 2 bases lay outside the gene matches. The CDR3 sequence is CAIRPGGNTGELFF. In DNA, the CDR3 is TGTGCCATCAGGCCAGGGGGGAACACCGGGGAGCTGTTTTTT.

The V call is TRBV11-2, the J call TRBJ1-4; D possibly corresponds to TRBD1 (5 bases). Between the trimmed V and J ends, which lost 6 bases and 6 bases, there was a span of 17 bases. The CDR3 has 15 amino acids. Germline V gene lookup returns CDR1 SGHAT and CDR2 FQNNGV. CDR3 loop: CASRSPDSQYEKLFF. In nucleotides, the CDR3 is TGTGCCAGCAGATCCCCTGACAGTCAATATGAAAAACTGTTTTTT.

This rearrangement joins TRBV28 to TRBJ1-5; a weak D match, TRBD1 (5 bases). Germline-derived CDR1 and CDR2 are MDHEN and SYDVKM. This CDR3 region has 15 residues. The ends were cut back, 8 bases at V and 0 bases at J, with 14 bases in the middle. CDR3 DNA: TGTGCCAGCTCGGGGGGGGTTAGTAGCAATCAGCCCCAGCATTTT. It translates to CASSGGVSSNQPQHF. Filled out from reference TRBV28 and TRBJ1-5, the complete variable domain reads DVKVTQSSRYLVKRTGEKVFLECVQDMDHENMFWYRQDPGLGLRLIYFSYDVKMKEKGDIPEGYSVSREKKERFSLILESASTNQTSMYLCASSGGVSSNQPQHFGDGTRLSIL.

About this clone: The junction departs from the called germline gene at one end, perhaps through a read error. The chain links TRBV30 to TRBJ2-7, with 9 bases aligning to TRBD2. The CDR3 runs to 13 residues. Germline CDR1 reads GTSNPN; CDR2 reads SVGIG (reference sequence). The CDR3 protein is CAGRERGASEQYF. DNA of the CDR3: TGTGCCGGGAGGGAGCGGGGGGCAAGCGAGCAGTACTTC.